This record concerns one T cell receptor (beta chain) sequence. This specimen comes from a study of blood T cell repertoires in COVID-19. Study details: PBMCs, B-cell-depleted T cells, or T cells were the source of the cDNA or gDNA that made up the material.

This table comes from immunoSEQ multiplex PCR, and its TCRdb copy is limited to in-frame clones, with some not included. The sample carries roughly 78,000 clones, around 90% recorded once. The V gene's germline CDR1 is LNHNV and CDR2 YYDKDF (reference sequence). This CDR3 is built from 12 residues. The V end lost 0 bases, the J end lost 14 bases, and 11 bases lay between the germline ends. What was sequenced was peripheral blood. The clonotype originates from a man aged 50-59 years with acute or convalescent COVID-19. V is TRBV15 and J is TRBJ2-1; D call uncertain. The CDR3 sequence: CATSRDLSSEFF. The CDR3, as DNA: TGTGCCACCAGCAGAGATCTGAGTAGTGAGTTCTTC.